These 22 T cell receptor beta chains share one sample of origin, sequenced in a study of spatial heterogeneity in lung cancer. TCRdb analysed the 5' RACE reads with MiXCR anew, one entry per CDR3 protein. The sample holds nearly 50,000 distinct CDR3 sequences, about 7.4% seen once. Time point noted: sample taken at primary tumor resection. Unsorted whole RNA from tumor, nontumor lung or frozen PBMC underwent sequencing. The source material was PBMCs, sampled at surgery. These receptors originate from a female donor with early-stage non-small cell lung cancer.

This clonotype was recorded many times. The gene calls are TRBV5-5 and TRBJ1-6; tentatively, D is TRBD1 (6 bases). V lost 4 bases to trimming and J lost 4 bases, with 9 bases between them. The length of the CDR3 is 14 residues. Germline assignment: CDR1 SGHKS and CDR2 YYEKEE (reference sequence). The CDR3 reads CASSRDNYNSPLHF. DNA of the CDR3: TGTGCCAGCAGCCGGGACAATTATAATTCACCCCTCCACTTT.

The chain carries TRBV14 and TRBJ1-5, with a weak D call TRBD1 (5 bases). Trimming removed 7 bases from V and 7 bases from J, with 20 bases in between. The germline CDR1 and CDR2 sequences are SGHDN and FVKESK. The CDR3 loop spans 15 amino acids. Here the CDR3 DNA reads TGTGCCAGCACCGCACCTCCGGGACCAAGGCAGCCCCAGCATTTT. As protein: CASTAPPGPRQPQHF.

This clonotype was observed a few times. The chain couples TRBV7-9 to TRBJ2-7; the match to TRBD2 covers 7 bases. The V gene end was trimmed by 5 bases and the J gene end by 1 base; junction bases not matched to a gene: 11. Germline values: CDR1 SEHNR, CDR2 FQNEAQ (reference sequence). This CDR3 contains 16 residues. DNA of the CDR3: TGTGCCAGCAGCCAACCGGCGGGGGTTCTATCCTACGAGCAGTACTTC. Translating gives CASSQPAGVLSYEQYF.

This clonotype was seen ten or more times. V and J are TRBV5-6 and TRBJ2-3; no reliable D call. The length of the CDR3 is 16 residues. Trimming took 0 bases from V and 0 from J, leaving 11 bases between them. Germline V gives CDR1 SGHDT, CDR2 YYEEEE. CDR3 bases: TGTGCCAGCAGCTTGGCGTCAGAGTCTAGCACAGATACGCAGTATTTT. Its protein product is CASSLASESSTDTQYF.

This clonotype turned up a few times. This chain joins TRBV7-2 and TRBJ2-5, with 8 bases aligning to TRBD2. The CDR3 contains 13 residues. Germline V gene sequence: CDR1 SGHTA, CDR2 FQGNSA. Germline trimming cut 8 bases from V and 4 bases from J; bases unmatched to any gene: 6. The DNA of the CDR3 is TGTGCCAGCCAGCGACTAGCGCTAGAGACCCAGTACTTC. Its protein is CASQRLALETQYF.

The V gene is TRBV7-3, the J gene TRBJ1-5, with a possible D match to TRBD1 (5 bases). The germline CDR1 and CDR2 sequences are SGHTA and FQGTGA. The V end was cut by 5 bases, the J end by 5 bases, with 10 bases between. This CDR3 comprises 13 residues. The CDR3 reads CASSVGVHQPQHF. The DNA for the CDR3 is TGTGCCAGCAGCGTAGGGGTACATCAGCCCCAGCATTTT.

This clonotype has ten or more counts. V and J are TRBV5-1 and TRBJ1-1; TRBD1 agrees at 7 bases. The CDR3 length is 14 residues. The V gene end was trimmed by 2 bases and the J gene end by 2 bases; junction bases not matched to a gene: 3. Germline CDR1 reads SGHRS; CDR2 reads YFSETQ. CDR3 nucleotide sequence: TGCGCCAGCAGCTTTACAGGGGTCAACACTGAAGCTTTCTTT. It encodes CASSFTGVNTEAFF.

This clonotype has ten or more counts. The chain recombines TRBV20-1 with TRBJ2-1; D possibly uses TRBD1 or TRBD2 (6 bases each). Germline V gene lookup returns CDR1 DFQATT and CDR2 SNEGSKA (reference sequence). The CDR3 covers 12 residues. V dropped 8 bases and J dropped 11 bases, with 19 bases sitting between them. The CDR3 region has the DNA TGCAGTTTAGGAGGGGGTACTCTTAAGCAGTTCTTC. Protein: CSLGGGTLKQFF.

This clonotype was counted between two and nine times. The V call is TRBV4-3, the J call TRBJ2-1; D is unresolved. Trimming took off 0 bases at V and 4 bases at J, with 10 bases between the two ends. The CDR3 is 15 amino acids. CDR1 and CDR2 from the germline V gene are LGHNA and YSLEER. The CDR3 spells CASSQEGVGYNEQFF. CDR3 bases: TGCGCCAGCAGCCAAGAAGGCGTGGGATACAATGAGCAGTTCTTC.

On this clonotype itself: A clone one base away is much larger, so this may be a read error. V usage is TRBV6-2 or TRBV6-3 and J usage is TRBJ1-1; D ambiguous. The CDR3 sequence is 14 residues long. V dropped 7 bases and J dropped 4 bases, with 16 bases sitting between them. Looked up from germline, CDR1 is MNHEY and CDR2 is SVGEGT. The CDR3 region has the DNA TGTGCCAGCACCCGGCCGGCAGAGAGCACTGAAGCTTTCTTT. Its translation: CASTRPAESTEAFF.

This chain uses TRBV27 with TRBJ2-6, with D unclear. V dropped 5 bases and J dropped 7 bases, with 9 bases sitting between them. Germline lookup yields CDR1 MNHEY and CDR2 SMNVEV (reference sequence). The CDR3 length is 13 residues. The CDR3 bases are TGTGCCAGCAGTCCCCTACAAGCCAACGTCCTGACTTTC. Its protein product is CASSPLQANVLTF.

This clonotype has just a few counts. The V call is TRBV10-2, the J call TRBJ2-4, with 12 bases that match TRBD2. The CDR3 consists of 17 residues. Germline-derived CDR1 and CDR2 are WSHSY and SAAADI. Trimming removed 4 bases from V and 1 base from J; junction bases left unmatched: 5. CDR3 nucleotides: TGCGCCAGCAGTGCTCTAGCGGGGGGGTCGGCCAAAAACATTCAGTACTTC. Translation: CASSALAGGSAKNIQYF.

This chain connects TRBV5-4 to TRBJ1-1; D gene unclear. Trimming stripped 0 bases from V and 0 bases from J, with 9 bases between. This CDR3 has 15 residues. In germline, CDR1 is SGHNT, CDR2 YYREEE (reference sequence). The CDR3, as DNA: TGTGCCAGCAGCTTGGTTTTTGGGGTGAACACTGAAGCTTTCTTT. Residues: CASSLVFGVNTEAFF.

The rearrangement joins TRBV5-4 to TRBJ2-1; D is perhaps TRBD2 (7 bases). CDR3 size: 15 residues. Per germline, CDR1 SGHNT and CDR2 YYREEE (reference sequence). The V gene lost 4 bases and the J gene lost 4 bases, with 15 bases spanning the gap. CDR3 in amino acids: CASSRGALGYNEQFF. The CDR3 nucleotides are TGTGCCAGCAGCCGGGGGGCGCTGGGGTACAATGAGCAGTTCTTC.

V gene TRBV12-3 or TRBV12-4 combines with J gene TRBJ1-2; maybe TRBD1 (5 bases). V lost 1 base, J lost 4 bases, and 7 bases lay in between. This CDR3 spans 13 amino acids. CDR3 sequence (DNA): TGTGCCAGCAGTTTAGAGGGGTCCTATGGCTACACCTTC. It codes for CASSLEGSYGYTF.

The rearrangement links TRBV6-5 to TRBJ2-7; TRBD1 aligns across 7 bases. Germline values: CDR1 MNHEY, CDR2 SVGAGI. V was pared by 0 bases and J by 3 bases, with 5 bases of the junction left unmatched. CDR3 length equals 15 residues. This chain's CDR3 is CASSYSTGANYEQYF. CDR3 nucleotides: TGTGCCAGCAGTTACTCAACAGGGGCGAACTACGAGCAGTACTTC.

The table lists this clonotype with many counts. The CDR3 DNA follows: TGCGCCAGCAGCTTGTTACAGGGTTCCGCCGAGCAGTACTTC. The encoded protein is CASSLLQGSAEQYF. The genes are TRBV5-1 and TRBJ2-7; maybe TRBD1 (6 bases). This CDR3 has 14 amino acids. Germline CDR1 and CDR2: SGHRS and YFSETQ. The V and J ends lost 1 base and 6 bases respectively, with 14 bases between them.

This chain links TRBV7-9 with TRBJ1-2; D is possibly TRBD1 (5 bases). The CDR3 runs to 16 residues. Per germline, CDR1 SEHNR and CDR2 FQNEAQ (reference sequence). V lost 5 bases and J 3 bases, leaving 19 bases between the germline ends. CDR3 in DNA: TGTGCCAGCAGCCAACTCAGCAGGGATCAGGACTATGGCTACACCTTC. Protein sequence: CASSQLSRDQDYGYTF.

This clonotype was recorded a few times. CDR3 sequence reads: CASRRTSGDYEQYF. CDR3 nucleotides: TGTGCCAGCAGACGGACTAGCGGGGATTACGAGCAGTACTTC. V and J are TRBV7-2 and TRBJ2-7; 12 nucleotides line up with TRBD2. Germline lookup yields CDR1 SGHTA and CDR2 FQGNSA. After removal of 6 bases from V and 4 bases from J, the junction contained 4 bases not matched to a gene. CDR3 length: 14 amino acids.

A few counts support this clonotype. The chain couples TRBV14 to TRBJ2-3; D not certain. The CDR3 is 13 amino acids. Between the trimmed V and J ends, which lost 8 bases and 5 bases, there was a span of 14 bases. Germline V gene sequence: CDR1 SGHDN, CDR2 FVKESK. Here the CDR3 reads CASSGVSGDTQYF. The DNA of the CDR3 is TGTGCCAGCTCTGGGGTCAGTGGAGATACGCAGTATTTT.

This clonotype occurred a few times. This rearrangement joins TRBV30 to TRBJ2-5; no reliable D call. V was cut by 0 bases and J by 3 bases, with 11 bases left in between. Looked up from germline, CDR1 is GTSNPN and CDR2 is SVGIG (reference sequence). The CDR3 runs 14 residues. CDR3 nucleotides: TGTGCCTGGAGTGTGGGTAGCATAGAAGAGACCCAGTACTTC. Translating gives CAWSVGSIEETQYF.

At least ten counts were recorded for this clonotype. This rearrangement joins TRBV2 to TRBJ1-2; D uncertain. This CDR3 has 14 residues. Germline CDR1 and CDR2: SNHLY and FYNNEI. Trimming shortened V by 2 bases and J by 2 bases, and 9 bases separated the two germline ends. The CDR3 sequence: CASSELTVNYGYTF. The CDR3 DNA sequence: TGTGCCAGCAGTGAACTGACGGTGAACTATGGCTACACCTTC.